This T cell receptor (beta chain) was sequenced in a study of STAT5B mutations in CD4+ large granular lymphocyte leukemia. Whole-study context: Healthy donors showed HLA-associated enrichment of the CDR3 'QG' motif. Study observations and caveats: Top patient clones used TRBV06 genes more often: 8/27 versus 2/35 in controls.

The CDR3 is 15 amino acids. Sequencing was performed with immunoSEQ multiplex PCR; in TCRdb, only in-frame clones are kept and a portion is missing. The table lists thousands of clones, about 85% of them singletons. Control samples were healthy donors' buffy coats. As regards this clone: Its target is unknown.

Sequences were obtained from CD4+ T cells from blood buffy coats. The rearrangement uses TRBV12-2 and TRBJ1-5; TRBD1, the table's D call, lacks a check against the DNA. TRBV12-2 is marked as a pseudogene. The origin of this receptor is a human donor in good health. The CDR3 DNA sequence: TGTGCAAGTCGGGATCCCGGGACAGGGGTTCAGCCCCAGCATTTT. Residues: CASRDPGTGVQPQHF.